This T cell receptor (beta chain) appears in the sequencing data of a study of CD8 T cells in ankylosing spondylitis. Study outcomes and limitations: Within matched ankylosing spondylitis synovial fluid, disease-linked clones were reportedly significantly enriched. What appeared characteristic of ankylosing spondylitis blood was a TCR beta motif of fewer than ten highly homologous variants. Earlier reports found some motif variants in synovial fluid and blood in reactive arthritis.

On this clonotype: Its antigen is unidentified.

V lost 3 bases, J lost 0 bases, and 17 bases lay in between. The CDR3 totals 17 residues. Per germline, CDR1 SGHDT and CDR2 YYEEEE. Quantitative 5'-RACE with molecular barcodes generated TCR beta libraries. MiXCR, applied by TCRdb to the 5' RACE reads, yields one record per CDR3 protein. Among under 300,000 distinct CDR3 sequences listed, 18% were seen once. This rearrangement joins TRBV5-6 to TRBJ2-3; D is undetermined. The material sequenced was blood, either unsorted or a sorted T cell fraction (not recorded which). The TCR originated in a male donor with ankylosing spondylitis or in good health (not recorded which). The CDR3 here is CASSSGGQLTSTDTQYF. CDR3 in DNA: TGTGCCAGCAGCTCCGGCGGTCAGCTAACTAGCACAGATACGCAGTATTTT.